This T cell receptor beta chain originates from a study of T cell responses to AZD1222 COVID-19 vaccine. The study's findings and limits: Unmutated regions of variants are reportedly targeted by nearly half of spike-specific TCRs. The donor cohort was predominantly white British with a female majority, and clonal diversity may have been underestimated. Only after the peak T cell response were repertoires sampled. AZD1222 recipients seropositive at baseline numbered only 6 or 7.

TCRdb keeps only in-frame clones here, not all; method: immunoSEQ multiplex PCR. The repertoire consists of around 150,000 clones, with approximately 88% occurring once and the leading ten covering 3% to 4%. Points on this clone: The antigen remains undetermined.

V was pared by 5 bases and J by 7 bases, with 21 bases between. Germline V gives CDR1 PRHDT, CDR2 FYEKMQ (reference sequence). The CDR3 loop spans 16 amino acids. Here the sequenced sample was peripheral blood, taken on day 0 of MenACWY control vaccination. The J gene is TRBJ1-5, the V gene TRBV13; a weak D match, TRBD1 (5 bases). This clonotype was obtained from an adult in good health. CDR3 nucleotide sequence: TGTGCCAGCAGCCCCGGTCCGGGACGGGTTGGGCAGCCCCAGCATTTT. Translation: CASSPGPGRVGQPQHF.